What follows is one T cell receptor beta chain and its context. Its target is not known. This entry belongs to a study of T-cell memory formation after mild COVID-19. Study-level results: While clones contracting from day 15 to 85 were balanced between CD4 and CD8, later expanders leaned CD4+. Cross-reactive memory apparently joined, as some responding clones appeared in pre-infection memory.

Using its own MiXCR run on the 5' RACE reads, TCRdb lists one record per CDR3 protein. Among approximately 250,000 distinct CDR3 sequences listed, approximately 15% were seen once. V was clipped by 0 bases and J by 7 bases, with 10 bases between them. The length of the CDR3 is 13 residues. Germline CDR1 SGHNT, CDR2 YYREEE (reference sequence). The chain carries TRBV5-4 and TRBJ1-1, with unresolved D. The origin of this receptor is a man between 18 and 29 years old who had mild COVID-19 (a few samples of this study predate the infection). Cell type and time point are not known. Sequenced material: PBMCs or a T cell subset sorted from them (not recorded which). The CDR3 DNA follows: TGTGCCAGCAGCTTGGATCCACAGTTTGAAGCTTTCTTT. Amino acid sequence: CASSLDPQFEAFF.